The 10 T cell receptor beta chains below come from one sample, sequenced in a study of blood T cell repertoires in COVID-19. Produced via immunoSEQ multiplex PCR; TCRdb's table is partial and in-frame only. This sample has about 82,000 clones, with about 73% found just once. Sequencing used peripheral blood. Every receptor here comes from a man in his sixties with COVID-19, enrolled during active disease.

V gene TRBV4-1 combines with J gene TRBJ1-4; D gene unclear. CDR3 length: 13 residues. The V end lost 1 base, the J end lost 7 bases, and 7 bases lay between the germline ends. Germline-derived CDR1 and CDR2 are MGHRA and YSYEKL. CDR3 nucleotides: TGCGCCAGCAGCCAAGGCCAGGCTGAAAAACTGTTTTTT. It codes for CASSQGQAEKLFF.

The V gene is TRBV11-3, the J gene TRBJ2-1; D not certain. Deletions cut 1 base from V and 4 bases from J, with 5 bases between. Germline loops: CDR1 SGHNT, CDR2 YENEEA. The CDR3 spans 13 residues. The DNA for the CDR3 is TGTGCCAGCAGCTTAGGTAGATACAATGAGCAGTTCTTC. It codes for CASSLGRYNEQFF.

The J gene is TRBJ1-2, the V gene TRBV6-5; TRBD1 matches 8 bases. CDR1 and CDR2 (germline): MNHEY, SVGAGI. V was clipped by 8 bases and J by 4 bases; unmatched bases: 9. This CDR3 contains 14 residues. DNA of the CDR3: TGTGCCAGCGACAGGGGCTTAGGGGCCTATGGCTACACCTTC. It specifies CASDRGLGAYGYTF.

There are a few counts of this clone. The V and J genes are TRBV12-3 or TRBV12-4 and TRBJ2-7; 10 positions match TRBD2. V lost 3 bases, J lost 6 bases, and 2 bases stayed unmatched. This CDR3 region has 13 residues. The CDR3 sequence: CASSFTSGVEQYF. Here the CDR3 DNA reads TGTGCCAGCAGTTTTACTAGCGGGGTCGAGCAGTACTTC.

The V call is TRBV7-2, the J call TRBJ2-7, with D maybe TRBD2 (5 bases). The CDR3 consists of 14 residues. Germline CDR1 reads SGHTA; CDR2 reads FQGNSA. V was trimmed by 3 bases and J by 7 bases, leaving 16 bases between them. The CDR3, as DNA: TGTGCCAGCAGCTTGAACCTAGGAGGTGGGGAGCAGTACTTC. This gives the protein CASSLNLGGGEQYF.

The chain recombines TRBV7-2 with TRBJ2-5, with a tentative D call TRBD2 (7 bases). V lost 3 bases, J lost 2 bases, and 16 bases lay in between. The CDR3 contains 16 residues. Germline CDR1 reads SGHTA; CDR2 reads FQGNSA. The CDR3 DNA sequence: TGTGCCAGCAGCTTCAGGGGTCTAGCGGATCAAGAGACCCAGTACTTC. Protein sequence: CASSFRGLADQETQYF.

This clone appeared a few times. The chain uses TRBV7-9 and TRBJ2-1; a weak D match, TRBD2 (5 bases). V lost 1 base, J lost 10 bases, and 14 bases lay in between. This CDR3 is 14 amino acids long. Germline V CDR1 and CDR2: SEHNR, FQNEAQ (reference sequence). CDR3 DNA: TGTGCCAGCAGCTTAGGACTACCTGATCGCGAGCAGTTCTTC. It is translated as CASSLGLPDREQFF.

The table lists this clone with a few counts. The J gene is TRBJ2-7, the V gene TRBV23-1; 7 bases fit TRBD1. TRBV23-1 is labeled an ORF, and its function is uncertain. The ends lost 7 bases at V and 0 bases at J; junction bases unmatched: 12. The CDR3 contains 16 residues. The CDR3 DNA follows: TGCGCCAGCAATTCCCCGGGACAGCTTTACTCCTACGAGCAGTACTTC. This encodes CASNSPGQLYSYEQYF.

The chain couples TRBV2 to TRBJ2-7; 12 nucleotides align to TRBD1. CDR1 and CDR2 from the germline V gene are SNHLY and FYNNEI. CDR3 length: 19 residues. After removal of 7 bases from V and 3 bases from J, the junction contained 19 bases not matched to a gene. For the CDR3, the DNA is TGTGCCAGCAAACGGACCGGGACAGGGGGCGCAGGGGCCTACTACGAGCAGTACTTC. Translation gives CASKRTGTGGAGAYYEQYF.

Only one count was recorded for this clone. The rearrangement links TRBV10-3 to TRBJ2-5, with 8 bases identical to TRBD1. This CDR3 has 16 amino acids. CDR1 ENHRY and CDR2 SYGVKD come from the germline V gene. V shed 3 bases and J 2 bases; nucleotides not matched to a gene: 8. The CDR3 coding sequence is TGTGCCATCAGTGATACGGCAGGGGGCGTACAAGAGACCCAGTACTTC. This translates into CAISDTAGGVQETQYF.